The TCR beta chain under discussion was sequenced for a study of memory B cells and T cells in multiple sclerosis. The study, taken as a whole, reports: Normalization was needed because clone-set size differences affected shared clonotype counts.

Of note for this clone: Its antigen is not known.

The data were produced by immunoSEQ multiplex PCR, yet TCRdb's version contains in-frame clones alone and is incomplete. The repertoire holds 35,000 to 55,000 clones, with around 80% as singletons. The CDR3 is made up of 15 amino acids. J was trimmed by 5 bases and V by 0 bases; bases with no gene match: 5. CDR1 is SGHRS and CDR2 is YFSETQ in the germline V gene. Stimulus-free culture yielded autoproliferating CFSE-dim and non-proliferating CFSE-high T cells, each sequenced separately. Fewer than 55 million CFSE-labeled PBMCs were cultured less than nine days unstimulated, then replicate wells were pooled. PBMCs were labeled with around 0.5 uM CFSE and cultured without exogenous stimuli.

The sequence was obtained from a human donor with multiple sclerosis. Material: PBMCs from blood kept in culture. This chain links TRBV5-1 with TRBJ1-1; TRBD1 aligns across 9 bases. CDR3 protein: CASSLVAGQGTEAFF. The CDR3, as DNA: TGCGCCAGCAGCTTGGTAGCGGGACAGGGAACTGAAGCTTTCTTT.